This T cell receptor (beta chain) was recovered during a study of monozygotic twins with inflammatory bowel disease. An approximately 2.3 ml blood sample was drawn per donor. Used for each TCR library was approximately 4,000 ng of total RNA. From its re-call of the 5' RACE reads, TCRdb lists each CDR3 protein once, without DNA. Its clone listing holds fewer than 450,000 distinct CDR3 sequences. The germline CDR1 and CDR2 sequences are LGHNA and YSLEER. There are 16 residues in the CDR3. The rearrangement uses TRBV4-3 and TRBJ2-4; TCRdb names TRBD1, which stays unverified in the absence of DNA. The sequence derives from a human donor with ulcerative colitis or Crohn's disease, or a healthy co-twin of an affected twin (not recorded which). Sample: blood. The CDR3 is CASSQEIAPAKNIQYF.